A selection of T cell receptor beta chains follows, all from one sample in a study of blood T cell repertoires in COVID-19. TCRdb's copy holds only in-frame clones and misses some; the assay was immunoSEQ multiplex PCR. Among some 100,000 clones listed, roughly 92% were seen once. Sequenced sample: peripheral blood. The receptors originated from a man in his forties or fifties with active COVID-19. Both conserved end residues are part of each CDR3. The order of the fields is J gene, clone size, D gene, V gene, CDR3 protein, CDR3 DNA. D genes are given only for firm matches. Clone size appears in some rows only: once, few, many, or a class for an expanded clone.

>TRBJ1-6|.|TRBD1|TRBV6-5
CASSPDRWYNSPLHF
TGTGCCAGCAGCCCGGACAGGTGGTATAATTCACCCCTCCACTTT
>TRBJ2-7|.|.|TRBV5-6
CASSGGRAYEQYF
TGTGCCAGCAGCGGCGGCAGGGCCTACGAGCAGTACTTC
>TRBJ1-5|.|.|TRBV3-1/TRBV3-2
CASSQDFVGRQPQHF
TGTGCCAGCAGCCAAGATTTCGTAGGGAGACAGCCCCAGCATTTT
>TRBJ1-4|.|.|TRBV2
CASSSREGGEKLFF
TGTGCCAGCAGTTCCCGGGAGGGCGGTGAAAAACTGTTTTTT
>TRBJ2-7|.|TRBD2|TRBV27
CASSFYGLAGSSYEQYF
TGTGCCAGCAGTTTCTACGGACTAGCGGGAAGCTCCTACGAGCAGTACTTC
>TRBJ1-2|.|TRBD1|TRBV19
CASSTPGQGTYGYTF
TGTGCCAGTAGTACCCCTGGACAGGGGACCTATGGCTACACCTTC
>TRBJ1-1|.|TRBD1|TRBV29-1
CSADRGNTEAFF
TGCAGCGCCGACAGGGGGAACACTGAAGCTTTCTTT
>TRBJ2-7|.|.|TRBV5-5
CASSLDQGYYEQYF
TGTGCCAGCAGCTTGGATCAGGGGTACTACGAGCAGTACTTC
>TRBJ1-1|few|.|TRBV7-2
CASSLLSTEAFF
TGTGCCAGCAGTCTACTCTCCACTGAAGCTTTCTTT
>TRBJ2-5|.|.|TRBV9
CASSVSSGTQETQYF
TGTGCCAGCAGCGTTTCAAGCGGAACCCAAGAGACCCAGTACTTC
>TRBJ1-5|.|.|TRBV11-2
CASSLGVSNQPQHF
TGTGCCAGCAGCTTGGGAGTTAGCAATCAGCCCCAGCATTTT
>TRBJ2-2|.|TRBD2|TRBV7-9
CASSAWTSGRGRTGELFF
TGTGCCAGCAGCGCCTGGACTAGCGGGAGAGGTCGGACCGGGGAGCTGTTTTTT
>TRBJ2-2|.|.|TRBV14
CASSQSSVPSLTGELFF
TGTGCCAGCAGCCAATCTTCGGTCCCAAGCTTGACCGGGGAGCTGTTTTTT
>TRBJ1-4|.|TRBD1|TRBV7-9
CASSPRQGKNEKLFF
TGTGCCAGCAGCCCAAGACAGGGAAAAAATGAAAAACTGTTTTTT
>TRBJ2-7|.|TRBD2|TRBV6-6
CASSPYAGGYEQYF
TGTGCCAGCAGCCCCTATGCGGGAGGGTACGAGCAGTACTTC
>TRBJ2-5|.|TRBD2|TRBV28
CASSLGTSGKETQYF
TGTGCCAGCAGCCTGGGGACTAGCGGGAAAGAGACCCAGTACTTC
>TRBJ2-2|.|TRBD2|TRBV7-2
CASSPGLARTGELFF
TGTGCCAGCAGTCCAGGACTAGCGCGTACCGGGGAGCTGTTTTTT
>TRBJ2-2|.|.|TRBV29-1
CSVRPGTNTGELFF
TGCAGCGTGAGGCCAGGGACGAACACCGGGGAGCTGTTTTTT
>TRBJ2-1|.|.|TRBV5-1
CASSLDSQAEQFF
TGCGCCAGCAGCTTGGACTCCCAGGCTGAGCAGTTCTTC
>TRBJ1-4|.|TRBD1|TRBV19
CASSFGTVNEKLFF
TGTGCCAGTAGTTTCGGGACAGTTAATGAAAAACTGTTTTTT
>TRBJ1-1|many|.|TRBV5-5
CASSSQGVHTEAFF
TGTGCCAGCAGCTCTCAGGGTGTCCACACTGAAGCTTTCTTT
>TRBJ2-1|.|TRBD2|TRBV5-1
CASSLGLADHYNEQFF
TGCGCCAGCAGCTTAGGACTAGCGGACCACTACAATGAGCAGTTCTTC
>TRBJ2-3|.|TRBD1|TRBV24-1
CASQGAGRGTDTQYF
TGTGCCAGTCAGGGGGCCGGGCGAGGCACAGATACGCAGTATTTT
>TRBJ1-3|.|.|TRBV6-5
CASSRQLLSGNTIYF
TGTGCCAGCAGTCGACAGCTACTCTCTGGAAACACCATATATTTT
>TRBJ1-2|.|.|TRBV5-1
CASSLGGMRGYTF
TGCGCCAGCAGCTTGGGAGGGATGAGGGGCTACACCTTC
>TRBJ2-2|.|TRBD2|TRBV5-4
CASSPKPGLALELFF
TGTGCCAGCAGCCCAAAGCCGGGACTAGCGTTGGAGCTGTTTTTT